A single sample gave rise to the 32 T cell receptor beta chains below, sequenced in a study of blood T cell repertoires in COVID-19. Data came from immunoSEQ multiplex PCR; TCRdb stores just in-frame clones and leaves some out. The data contain tens of thousands of clones, 70% to 80% of them seen just once; the ten biggest clones take up about 8.7%. Sequencing used peripheral blood. The origin of the receptors is a man between 65 and 79 years old with active or convalescent COVID-19.

The chain is built from TRBV9 and TRBJ1-3; D gene uncertain. This CDR3 comprises 14 residues. Per the germline V gene, CDR1 is SGDLS and CDR2 is YYNGEE. Trimming left V 5 bases short and J 4 bases short, with 13 bases between. CDR3 DNA sequence: TGTGCCAGCAGTCCCGGGTCGTCGGGAAACACCATATATTTT. It specifies CASSPGSSGNTIYF.

The chain recombines TRBV24-1 with TRBJ2-1; 9 positions agree with TRBD1. The ends lost 3 bases at V and 8 bases at J; junction bases unmatched: 4. The CDR3 length is 14 residues. Germline V gene data show CDR1 as KGHDR and CDR2 as SFDVKD. The CDR3: CATSDSGQGYEQFF. In nucleotides, the CDR3 is TGTGCCACCAGTGATAGCGGACAGGGGTATGAGCAGTTCTTC.

The chain has TRBV11-2 and TRBJ1-6; 10 bases agree with TRBD1. This CDR3 contains 13 residues. Germline-derived CDR1 and CDR2 are SGHAT and FQNNGV. V shed 5 bases, J shed 10 bases, and the junction held 2 bases outside the gene matches. CDR3 DNA: TGTGCCAGCAGCACGGACAGGGGGTCACCCCTCCACTTT. Translated: CASSTDRGSPLHF. The full variable domain, rest sourced from reference TRBV11-2 and TRBJ1-6, is EAGVAQSPRYKIIEKRQSVAFWCNPISGHATLYWYQQILGQGPKLLIQFQNNGVVDDSQLPKDRFSAERLKGVDSTLKIQPAKLEDSAVYLCASSTDRGSPLHFGNGTRLTVT.

This chain links TRBV3-1 (or the pseudogene TRBV3-2) with TRBJ2-3; 9 bases map to TRBD2. Germline V gene lookup returns CDR1 LGHDT and CDR2 YNNKEL (reference sequence). CDR3 size: 15 residues. J was trimmed by 3 bases and V by 4 bases; bases with no gene match: 5. The CDR3 loop reads CASSLAGVGTDTQYF. As DNA, the CDR3 is TGTGCCAGCAGCCTAGCGGGGGTGGGAACAGATACGCAGTATTTT.

The V and J genes are TRBV7-9 and TRBJ1-5; 9 bases fit TRBD1. Germline trimming cut 4 bases from V and 7 bases from J; bases unmatched to any gene: 5. The germline V gene has CDR1 SEHNR and CDR2 FQNEAQ (reference sequence). The length of the CDR3 is 14 residues. The CDR3 sequence: CASSSTGGSQPQHF. CDR3 sequence (DNA): TGTGCCAGCAGCTCGACAGGGGGAAGCCAGCCCCAGCATTTT.

This chain links TRBV6-5 with TRBJ2-2; D gene uncertain. This CDR3 is 14 amino acids long. Looked up from germline, CDR1 is MNHEY and CDR2 is SVGAGI. V lost 1 base to trimming and J lost 5 bases, with 8 bases between them. CDR3 nucleotides: TGTGCCAGCAGTTACTTCGGTCGGACCGGGGAGCTGTTTTTT. As protein: CASSYFGRTGELFF.

This clone has only a few counts. This chain connects TRBV18 to TRBJ1-2, with a possible D match to TRBD1 (6 bases). The germline V gene encodes CDR1 KGHSH and CDR2 LQKENI. Deletions cut 5 bases from V and 8 bases from J, with 21 bases between. The CDR3 contains 15 residues. CDR3 region: CASSAGQWGLRGYTF. CDR3 bases: TGTGCCAGCTCAGCAGGACAGTGGGGACTAAGGGGCTACACCTTC.

As for this clone: The sample contains more than one DNA sequence encoding this CDR3. J is TRBJ2-2 and V is TRBV7-3; D is ambiguous. V was shortened by 4 bases and J by 6 bases, with 3 bases between the two germline ends. Germline V gene data show CDR1 as SGHTA and CDR2 as FQGTGA. The CDR3 is made up of 11 amino acids. CDR3 residues: CASSSSGELFF. In DNA, the CDR3 is TGTGCCAGCAGCTCTTCCGGGGAGCTGTTTTTT. Filled out from reference TRBV7-3 and TRBJ2-2, the complete variable domain reads GAGVSQTPSNKVTEKGKYVELRCDPISGHTALYWYRQSLGQGPEFLIYFQGTGAADDSGLPNDRFFAVRPEGSVSTLKIQRTERGDSAVYLCASSSSGELFFGEGSRLTVL.

This clone was counted only a few times. The CDR3 DNA sequence: TGTGCCAGCAGCGTAGAAGATGGAGTCCCCTCTGGAAACACCATATATTTT. This translates into CASSVEDGVPSGNTIYF. The V call is TRBV9, the J call TRBJ1-3; D is unclear. The CDR3 is 17 amino acids. Trimming removed 0 bases at V and 0 bases at J, with 13 bases between. Looked up from germline, CDR1 is SGDLS and CDR2 is YYNGEE.

In this sample, this clone turned up once. The chain employs TRBV7-2 and TRBJ1-5; 9 nucleotides match TRBD1. Trimming removed 5 bases from V and 6 bases from J; junction bases left unmatched: 11. The CDR3 is made up of 16 amino acids. CDR1 and CDR2 (germline): SGHTA, FQGNSA. The CDR3 DNA reads as TGTGCCAGCAGCGCCCCGGACAGGGGAGTAGGTCAGCCCCAGCATTTT. Protein sequence: CASSAPDRGVGQPQHF. The full variable domain, with the rest looked up from reference TRBV7-2 and TRBJ1-5, is GAGVSQSPSNKVTEKGKDVELRCDPISGHTALYWYRQSLGQGLEFLIYFQGNSAPDKSGLPSDRFSAERTGGSVSTLTIQRTQQEDSAVYLCASSAPDRGVGQPQHFGDGTRLSIL.

With respect to this clone: Being one base from a much bigger clone, this may be a read error. The J gene is TRBJ2-1, the V gene TRBV28, with 8 bases identical to TRBD2. The CDR3 is made up of 15 amino acids. Looked up from germline, CDR1 is MDHEN and CDR2 is SYDVKM. V was pared by 4 bases and J by 2 bases, with 4 bases of the junction left unmatched. The DNA for the CDR3 is TGTGCCAGCAGTTCGAATAGCGGGGCCTACAATGAGCAGTTCTTC. This codes for CASSSNSGAYNEQFF.

The rearrangement uses TRBV28 and TRBJ1-2; D is undetermined. V was pared by 10 bases and J by 5 bases, with 8 bases between. The CDR3 contains 10 residues. The germline V gene encodes CDR1 MDHEN and CDR2 SYDVKM. The CDR3 DNA is TGTGCCACGGAGAAATATGGCTACACCTTC. Translated: CATEKYGYTF.

This chain links TRBV2 with TRBJ2-2; the D gene is possibly TRBD1 (5 bases). The CDR3 is 13 residues long. Germline lookup yields CDR1 SNHLY and CDR2 FYNNEI. Trimming removed 9 bases at V and 1 base at J, with 9 bases between. The CDR3 DNA sequence: TGTGCCAGTAGGGGTCTGAACACCGGGGAGCTGTTTTTT. Translation gives CASRGLNTGELFF.

The table lists this clone with a few counts. The gene calls are TRBV9 and TRBJ2-3; TRBD2 aligns across 8 bases. Germline CDR1 reads SGDLS; CDR2 reads YYNGEE. The CDR3 covers 15 residues. Trimming cost V 0 bases and J 3 bases; bases outside gene matches: 3. The CDR3 DNA reads as TGTGCCAGCAGCGTAGTGGGACTAGAGACAGATACGCAGTATTTT. Translating gives CASSVVGLETDTQYF.

This clone was observed a handful of times. The V call is TRBV4-1, the J call TRBJ2-5; no clear D gene. The CDR3 contains 14 residues. Germline assignment: CDR1 MGHRA and CDR2 YSYEKL. With 6 bases removed from V and 4 bases from J, the gap between germline ends came to 15 bases. The CDR3 loop is CASSGYGQGETQYF. CDR3 nucleotide sequence: TGCGCCAGCAGTGGGTATGGGCAAGGAGAGACCCAGTACTTC.

This clone was seen a few times. CDR3 amino acids: CASRKSGWSTDTQYF. As DNA, the CDR3 is TGCGCCAGCCGAAAGTCGGGGTGGAGCACAGATACGCAGTATTTT. This rearrangement joins TRBV5-1 to TRBJ2-3; D may be TRBD2 (5 bases). Per germline, CDR1 SGHRS and CDR2 YFSETQ. V gave up 7 bases and J gave up 0 bases, with 15 bases separating them. The CDR3 extends over 15 amino acids.

V gene TRBV5-1 combines with J gene TRBJ2-7, with D uncertain. Germline V CDR1 and CDR2: SGHRS, YFSETQ. V was cut by 0 bases and J by 2 bases, with 6 bases left in between. The CDR3 consists of 13 residues. CDR3 region: CASSLVTAYEQYF. The CDR3 DNA reads as TGCGCCAGCAGCTTGGTAACGGCCTACGAGCAGTACTTC.

This chain links TRBV19 with TRBJ1-5, with D possibly matching TRBD1 (6 bases). The V end lost 6 bases, the J end lost 2 bases, and 11 bases lay between the germline ends. CDR1 is LNHDA and CDR2 is SQIVND in the germline V gene (reference sequence). The length of the CDR3 is 14 residues. The CDR3 nucleotides are TGTGCCAGTAGGTACAGGGAAGGCAATCAGCCCCAGCATTTT. Amino acids: CASRYREGNQPQHF. The full variable domain, completed using reference TRBV19 and TRBJ1-5, is DGGITQSPKYLFRKEGQNVTLSCEQNLNHDAMYWYRQDPGQGLRLIYYSQIVNDFQKGDIAEGYSVSREKKESFPLTVTSAQKNPTAFYLCASRYREGNQPQHFGDGTRLSIL.

The CDR3 sequence: CASSLAGGGYTF. As DNA, the CDR3 is TGTGCCAGCAGCTTAGCGGGTGGTGGCTACACCTTC. The chain combines TRBV11-3 with TRBJ1-2; D is unresolved. CDR3 length: 12 amino acids. The germline gives CDR1 SGHNT, CDR2 YENEEA. Trimming took off 1 base at V and 7 bases at J, with 7 bases between the two ends.

This clone was counted between two and nine times. The chain carries TRBV18 and TRBJ1-2, with a weak D call TRBD1 (6 bases). The CDR3 runs 12 residues. V lost 0 bases and J lost 7, with 6 bases in between. Per the germline V gene, CDR1 is KGHSH and CDR2 is LQKENI. The CDR3: CASSPPDSGYTF. In nucleotides, the CDR3 is TGTGCCAGCTCACCACCGGACAGTGGCTACACCTTC.

This clone has a single count. V is TRBV6-5 and J is TRBJ1-1; no clear D. V lost 0 bases, J lost 7 bases, and 9 bases lay in between. CDR1 is MNHEY, CDR2 SVGAGI, per germline. The CDR3 runs to 13 residues. DNA for the CDR3: TGTGCCAGCAGTTACTCAGCCTCACGTGAAGCTTTCTTT. Amino acids: CASSYSASREAFF.

The J gene is TRBJ1-2, the V gene TRBV25-1, with a tentative D call TRBD1 (5 bases). The CDR3 spans 14 residues. V was shortened by 6 bases and J by 7 bases, with 18 bases between the two germline ends. Germline values: CDR1 MGHDK, CDR2 SYGVNS. The CDR3 loop reads CASRRTGVTGGYTF. As DNA, the CDR3 is TGTGCCAGCAGAAGAACGGGGGTCACGGGTGGCTACACCTTC.

The rearrangement uses TRBV6-5 and TRBJ2-7; 7 nucleotides agree with TRBD1. Germline-derived CDR1 and CDR2 are MNHEY and SVGAGI. There are 15 residues in the CDR3. Trimming at V came to 5 bases and at J to 2 bases, leaving 9 bases not matched to a gene. The CDR3 sequence is CASSISGTATYEQYF. In DNA, the CDR3 is TGTGCCAGCAGTATATCCGGGACAGCGACCTACGAGCAGTACTTC.

This clone has just one count. The rearrangement links TRBV3-1 (or the pseudogene TRBV3-2) to TRBJ2-3; 7 nucleotides agree with TRBD2. Germline-derived CDR1 and CDR2 are LGHDT and YNNKEL (reference sequence). The CDR3 consists of 15 residues. The junction had 7 bases not matched to a gene; V was cut back by 4 bases and J by 3 bases. The CDR3 region has the DNA TGTGCCAGCAGCCCCCGTGGTAGCGGGACAGATACGCAGTATTTT. It is translated as CASSPRGSGTDTQYF.

This chain links TRBV19 with TRBJ1-5; D unclear. With 2 bases removed from V and 0 bases from J, the gap between germline ends came to 11 bases. The CDR3 loop spans 16 amino acids. Germline CDR1 is LNHDA and CDR2 is SQIVND (reference sequence). The CDR3: CASSIRRRVSNQPQHF. In DNA form, the CDR3 reads TGTGCCAGTAGTATAAGGAGGAGGGTTAGCAATCAGCCCCAGCATTTT. The full variable domain, with the rest looked up from reference TRBV19 and TRBJ1-5, is DGGITQSPKYLFRKEGQNVTLSCEQNLNHDAMYWYRQDPGQGLRLIYYSQIVNDFQKGDIAEGYSVSREKKESFPLTVTSAQKNPTAFYLCASSIRRRVSNQPQHFGDGTRLSIL.

V is TRBV21-1 and J is TRBJ1-4; the D segment call TRBD1 is taken from the table without a DNA check. TRBV21-1 is tagged as a pseudogene. This CDR3 comprises 17 residues. Here the CDR3 reads CASNAIKSGQGYEKLFF. Written as DNA, the CDR3 is TGTGCCAGCAACGCAATTAAGAGTGGGCAGGGGTACGAAAAACTGTTTTTT.

The gene calls are TRBV7-9 and TRBJ1-6, with TRBD1 matching 7 bases. The CDR3 spans 13 residues. Looked up from germline, CDR1 is SEHNR and CDR2 is FQNEAQ (reference sequence). After removal of 3 bases from V and 8 bases from J, the junction contained 1 base not matched to a gene. CDR3 sequence reads: CASSFTGDSPLHF. The CDR3 DNA is TGTGCCAGCAGCTTCACAGGGGATTCACCCCTCCACTTT.

The V and J genes are TRBV10-3 and TRBJ2-3; D call uncertain. V was clipped by 11 bases and J by 2 bases, with 17 bases between them. Germline V CDR1 and CDR2: ENHRY, SYGVKD. CDR3 size: 14 residues. The chain's CDR3 is CASKVGTATDTQYF. CDR3 nucleotide sequence: TGTGCCTCGAAAGTAGGCACAGCCACAGATACGCAGTATTTT.

The chain couples TRBV2 to TRBJ2-3, with D perhaps TRBD2 (7 bases). CDR1 and CDR2 from the germline V gene are SNHLY and FYNNEI. V shed 2 bases and J shed 0 bases, with 18 bases lying between them. This CDR3 is 18 amino acids long. The CDR3 bases are TGTGCCAGCAGTGAAATGCGAGGGGGGGCACCTAGCACAGATACGCAGTATTTT. Translating gives CASSEMRGGAPSTDTQYF.

The CDR3 DNA reads as TGTGCCAGCTCACCACCCGGGCAGGGGCGAAACTATGGCTACACCTTC. Translation gives CASSPPGQGRNYGYTF. The chain combines TRBV18 with TRBJ1-2; D may be TRBD1 (6 bases). Looked up from germline, CDR1 is KGHSH and CDR2 is LQKENI. The CDR3 runs to 16 residues. Trimming took 0 bases from V and 2 from J, leaving 13 bases between them.

The chain links TRBV19 to TRBJ1-4; 7 nucleotides line up with TRBD1. Germline V lookup: CDR1 LNHDA, CDR2 SQIVND (reference sequence). The trim removed 5 bases at V and 5 bases at J, leaving 17 bases unmatched. The CDR3 contains 18 residues. CDR3 DNA sequence: TGTGCCAGTAGTGCCTATTCGGGACAGCGCATAGAAAATGAAAAACTGTTTTTT. It codes for CASSAYSGQRIENEKLFF.

This clone was counted only a few times. V and J are TRBV6-6 and TRBJ1-1; D is ambiguous. The CDR3 has 12 amino acids. V lost 7 bases and J lost 5, with 11 bases in between. Germline CDR1 MNHNY, CDR2 SVGAGI (reference sequence). The chain's CDR3 is CASKLSATEAFF. The CDR3 DNA sequence: TGTGCCAGCAAATTGTCAGCGACTGAAGCTTTCTTT.